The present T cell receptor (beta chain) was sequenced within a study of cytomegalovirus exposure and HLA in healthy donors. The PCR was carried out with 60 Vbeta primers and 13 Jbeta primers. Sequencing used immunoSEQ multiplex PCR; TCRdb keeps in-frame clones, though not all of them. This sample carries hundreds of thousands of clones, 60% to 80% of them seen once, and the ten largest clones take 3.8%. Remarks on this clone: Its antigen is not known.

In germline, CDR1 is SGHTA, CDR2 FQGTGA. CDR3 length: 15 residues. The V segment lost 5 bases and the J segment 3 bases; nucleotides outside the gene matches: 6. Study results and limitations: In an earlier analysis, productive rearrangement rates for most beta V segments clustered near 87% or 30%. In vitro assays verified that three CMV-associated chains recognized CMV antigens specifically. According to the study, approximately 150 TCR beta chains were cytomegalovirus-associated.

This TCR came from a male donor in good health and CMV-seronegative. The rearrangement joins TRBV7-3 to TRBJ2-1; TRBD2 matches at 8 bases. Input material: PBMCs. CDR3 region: CASSERGMDYNEQFF. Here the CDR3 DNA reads TGTGCCAGCAGCGAGCGGGGGATGGACTACAATGAGCAGTTCTTC.